The rows below give T cell receptor beta chains drawn from one sample of a study of T cells in Graves' hyperthyroidism and ophthalmopathy. Each CDR3 protein is one row after TCRdb ran MiXCR on the multiplex PCR reads. The sample lists under 750,000 distinct CDR3 sequences, about 19% occurring once. The sequencing sample was made of blood. The receptors originated from a woman aged 45-65 years with Graves' hyperthyroidism that later progressed to Graves' ophthalmopathy. Both conserved end residues are part of each CDR3. The D gene is left open where the match is weak. Some rows have no size entry. The others give once, few or many, or a class for an expanded clone.

15	TRBV13	many	TRBJ2-3	TRBD1	TGTGCCAGCAGCTTTCGGGACAGATACACAGATACGCAGTATTTT	CASSFRDRYTDTQYF
14	TRBV3-1	few	TRBJ2-1	-	TGTGCCAGCAGCCAAGGACAGGCTTACAATGAGCAGTTCTTC	CASSQGQAYNEQFF
17	TRBV4-1	-	TRBJ1-1	-	TGCGCCAGCAGCCAAGCCCCTCAGACAGGCATGAACACTGAAGCTTTCTTT	CASSQAPQTGMNTEAFF
15	TRBV18	few	TRBJ1-2	TRBD1	TGTGCCAGCTCACCGCAGACAGGGGCAGAATATGGCTACACCTTC	CASSPQTGAEYGYTF
13	TRBV7-6	-	TRBJ2-5	-	TGTGCCAGCAGCTGGCTGGGACTTGAGACCCAGTACTTC	CASSWLGLETQYF
14	TRBV5-1	many	TRBJ2-3	-	TGCGCCAGCAGCATAAACCCTAGCACAGATACGCAGTATTTT	CASSINPSTDTQYF
15	TRBV10-3	-	TRBJ1-2	TRBD1	TGTGCCATCAGTCGGGACAGGTTCTCTTCCGATGGCTACACCTTC	CAISRDRFSSDGYTF
15	TRBV27	-	TRBJ2-7	-	TGTGCCAGCAGTTTATCCGGGGGCTCGGGGGGCGAGCAGTACTTC	CASSLSGGSGGEQYF
16	TRBV4-1	-	TRBJ1-4	TRBD1	TGCGCCAGCAGCCAAGACAGGGGACAGGGGGCATCAGGACTGTTTTTT	CASSQDRGQGASGLFF
13	TRBV9	few	TRBJ2-3	-	TGTGCCAGCAGTCTAGGTTGGGGAGATACGCAGTATTTT	CASSLGWGDTQYF
13	TRBV6-1	many	TRBJ1-6	TRBD1	TGTGCCAGCACTCCAGGGGGTAATTCACCCCTCCACTTT	CASTPGGNSPLHF
16	TRBV27	-	TRBJ2-5	TRBD2	TGTGCCAGCACCTCTTATAGCGGGAGGTCACAAGAGACCCAGTACTTC	CASTSYSGRSQETQYF
15	TRBV5-1	many	TRBJ1-5	-	TGCGCCAGCAGCTTGGACGGCTATAGCAATCAGCCCCAGCATTTT	CASSLDGYSNQPQHF
15	TRBV12-3/TRBV12-4	-	TRBJ2-1	TRBD1	TGTGCCAGCAGTCGATCCGGGACAGGGTACAATGAGCAGTTCTTC	CASSRSGTGYNEQFF
14	TRBV27	-	TRBJ1-6	-	TGTGCCAGCAGTTTCGGGTTTTATAATTCACCCCTCCACTTT	CASSFGFYNSPLHF
12	TRBV6-1	few	TRBJ2-5	-	TGTGCCAGCAGTGAAAGGCGTCAGAGGATCAACTTC	CASSERRQRINF
14	TRBV6-1	few	TRBJ2-7	-	TGTGCCAGCAGTCCGACAGACGTAAACTACGAGCAGTACTTC	CASSPTDVNYEQYF
15	TRBV12-3/TRBV12-4	many	TRBJ1-2	TRBD1	TGTGCCAGCAGTTCGACGAGGGGGCGCGGCTATGGCTACACCTTC	CASSSTRGRGYGYTF
13	TRBV20-1	many	TRBJ1-2	-	TGCAGTGCTAGTAGCCAGGGGCTTTATAGCTACACCTTC	CSASSQGLYSYTF
11	TRBV30	many	TRBJ2-7	-	TGTGCCTGGAGTGTTTCCTACGAGCAGTGCTTC	CAWSVSYEQCF
16	TRBV6-2/TRBV6-3	once	TRBJ1-4	-	TGTGCCAGCAGTTACTCGAAGGGACCGCCGAATGAAAAACTGTTTTTT	CASSYSKGPPNEKLFF
15	TRBV20-1	-	TRBJ2-5	TRBD1	TGCAGTGCTAGAGATGCCCAGGGGGCATCGGAGACCCAGTACTTC	CSARDAQGASETQYF
15	TRBV5-8	-	TRBJ1-1	-	TGTGCCAGCAGCCGGGGGCTGGAACAGAACACTGAAGCTTTCTTT	CASSRGLEQNTEAFF
15	TRBV6-1	many	TRBJ1-1	-	TGTGCCAGCAGTGAGCTCAGGAGAGGGTCCACTGAAGCTTTCTTT	CASSELRRGSTEAFF
18	TRBV5-1	few	TRBJ2-5	-	TGCGCCAGCAGCACACAGGGCCGCTCGCTCGGGATGGGGGAGACCCAGTACTTC	CASSTQGRSLGMGETQYF
15	TRBV19	-	TRBJ1-1	-	TGTGCCAGTACCCCCGGCCAGGGGAGTTATAGTGAAGCTTTCTTT	CASTPGQGSYSEAFF
14	TRBV3-1	few	TRBJ1-1	-	TGTGCCAGCAGCCAAGGAGTGGGGGACACTGAAGCTTTCTTT	CASSQGVGDTEAFF
16	TRBV12-5	many	TRBJ1-1	TRBD1	TGTGCTAGTGGTTTAACGTTGACAGGGATCGGCACTGAAGCTTTCTTT	CASGLTLTGIGTEAFF
15	TRBV30	-	TRBJ1-1	-	TGTGCCTGGACGAAGCGTCCGCTTATGAACACTGAAGCTTTCTTT	CAWTKRPLMNTEAFF
14	TRBV3-1	many	TRBJ1-2	-	TGTGCCAGCAGCCAAGAGGTCCTCTTCTATGGCTACACCTTC	CASSQEVLFYGYTF
14	TRBV6-1	many	TRBJ2-7	TRBD2	TGTGCCAGCACCGAAGGGGAGGGAACCTACGAGCAGTACTTC	CASTEGEGTYEQYF
15	TRBV2	many	TRBJ2-3	-	TGTGCCAGCAGTGCTCCCGGGGTGGGCACAGATACGCAGTATTTT	CASSAPGVGTDTQYF
14	TRBV5-6	-	TRBJ1-5	-	TGTGCCAGCAGCTTGGGGGACTATAATCAGCCCCAGCATTTT	CASSLGDYNQPQHF
13	TRBV18	many	TRBJ1-2	-	TGTGCCAGCTCACCCGAAGTTAACTATGGCTACACCTTC	CASSPEVNYGYTF
19	TRBV27	many	TRBJ1-4	TRBD1	TGTGCCAGCAGTGCCTACCGGGACAGGGGGAGGCCAACTAATGAAAAACTGTTTTTT	CASSAYRDRGRPTNEKLFF
16	TRBV12-5	-	TRBJ1-2	TRBD1	TGTGCTAGTGGTTTGTCCCCGAAGGGACAGAACTATGGCTACACCTTC	CASGLSPKGQNYGYTF
12	TRBV12-3/TRBV12-4	many	TRBJ1-2	-	TGTGCCAGCAGTTTTGGAGGGCACGGCTACACCTTC	CASSFGGHGYTF
15	TRBV19	-	TRBJ2-1	-	TGTGCCAGTAGTATTGACTGGGGCTCCTACAATGAGCAGTTCTTC	CASSIDWGSYNEQFF
17	TRBV18	once	TRBJ1-2	-	TGTGCCAGCTCACCTATCGCAGGAACCTCACCTAACTATGGCTACACCTTC	CASSPIAGTSPNYGYTF
17	TRBV6-1	many	TRBJ1-1	TRBD1	TGTGCCAGCAGCCCAAGAGCCTCCGGACAGGGGCACACTGAAGCTTTCTTT	CASSPRASGQGHTEAFF
17	TRBV3-1	-	TRBJ1-3	-	TGTGCCAGCAGTCCGTCAGCAGCCAGCTTCTCTGGAAACACCATATATTTT	CASSPSAASFSGNTIYF
16	TRBV12-3/TRBV12-4	-	TRBJ1-1	-	TGTGCCAGCTTTCGTGGGGGGGGGCGGATGAACACTGAAGCTTTCTTT	CASFRGGGRMNTEAFF
12	TRBV3-1	many	TRBJ1-6	-	TGTGCCAGCAGCCCCTACAAGTCACCCCTCCACTTT	CASSPYKSPLHF
14	TRBV3-1	-	TRBJ1-1	-	TGTGCCAGCAGCCAGGGGGCGGGGGAAGGAGAAGCTTTCTTT	CASSQGAGEGEAFF
14	TRBV7-9	many	TRBJ2-5	-	TGTGCCAGCAGCTGGGCTGTTCCCGTCGAGACCCAGTACTTC	CASSWAVPVETQYF
13	TRBV7-8	many	TRBJ2-7	-	TGTGCCAGCAGCTTAGCTAACACCTACGAGCAGTACTTC	CASSLANTYEQYF
16	TRBV6-1	-	TRBJ2-5	TRBD2	TGTGCCAGCAGTCACGCGGCGGCGGGGGTAGGAGAGACCCAGTACTTC	CASSHAAAGVGETQYF
17	TRBV4-1	-	TRBJ1-2	-	TGCGCCAGCAGCCAAGTCGGGCAGGGAGAGACTCTCTATGGCTACACCTTC	CASSQVGQGETLYGYTF
15	TRBV3-1	-	TRBJ2-3	TRBD2	TGTGCCAGCAGAAAAGGGACTAGCGGCACAGATACGCAGTATTTT	CASRKGTSGTDTQYF
14	TRBV3-1	many	TRBJ2-7	TRBD2	TGTGCCAGCAGCCGGGGGGGAACCTCCTACGAGCAGTACTTC	CASSRGGTSYEQYF
18	TRBV10-2	-	TRBJ2-5	TRBD1	TGCGCCAGCAGTTTGGGGGAAACAGGGGCCCCTGATGGTGGTGGCCAGTACTTC	CASSLGETGAPDGGGQYF
15	TRBV11-2	many	TRBJ1-6	-	TGTGCCAGCAGCCTGAGCAGGGTACGGAATTCACCCCTCCACTTT	CASSLSRVRNSPLHF
17	TRBV20-1	many	TRBJ2-3	-	TGCAGTGCAACAGACCCAACCAGACAGCGGGGCACAGATACGCAGTATTTT	CSATDPTRQRGTDTQYF
12	TRBV7-6	few	TRBJ1-3	-	TGTGCCAGCGGAGCCTCTGGAAACACCATATATTTT	CASGASGNTIYF